This paragraph reports one TCR beta chain. This table comes from immunoSEQ multiplex PCR, and its TCRdb copy is limited to in-frame clones, with some not included. This sample has about 48,000 clones; roughly 88% occur once, and the top ten carry around 1.2%. From germline, CDR1 is SGHDT and CDR2 YYEEEE. This CDR3 spans 16 amino acids. The ends lost 0 bases at V and 9 bases at J; junction bases unmatched: 4. The record originates from a study of T cell changes during pregnancy in multiple sclerosis. This sample comprised CD4+ T cells from peripheral blood mononuclear cells, obtained in the second trimester of pregnancy. The gene calls are TRBV5-6 and TRBJ2-1; 15 nucleotides align to TRBD2. The clonotype comes from a female donor with multiple sclerosis, enrolled in a pregnancy study. The CDR3: CASSLVPGLAGGEQFF. CDR3 in DNA: TGTGCCAGCAGCTTGGTCCCGGGACTAGCGGGAGGTGAGCAGTTCTTC.